Listed below are T cell receptor beta chains from one sample, sequenced in a study of T cell responses to AZD1222 COVID-19 vaccine. Repertoires were generated with immunoSEQ multiplex PCR, while TCRdb's copy carries only in-frame clones and drops some. Of 70,000 or so clones detected, 83% appear once; the ten largest clones hold 5.5% to 8%. Sample: peripheral blood, taken 28 days after the second AZD1222 dose. The source of these receptors is an adult who received the AZD1222 COVID-19 vaccine. Each CDR3 is given with its conserved first and last residue. Each record gives: CDR3 DNA, CDR3 protein, V gene, D gene, CDR3 length, clone size, J gene. D genes are given only for firm matches. Clone size is given for some rows only: seen once, a few or many times, or a class if the clone is expanded.

DNA: TGTGCCACCAGCAGAGATATCATGGGGGCCTCTGGCTACACCTTC; CDR3: CATSRDIMGASGYTF; V: TRBV15; D: .; length: 15; size: .; J: TRBJ1-2
DNA: TGTGCCAGCAGCCAAGGACGAAACACCGGGGAGCTGTTTTTT; CDR3: CASSQGRNTGELFF; V: TRBV14; D: .; length: 14; size: .; J: TRBJ2-2
DNA: TGTGCCAGCAGCCCCCGAGGGGCGGGGGGGCCGGTAGATACGCAGTATTTT; CDR3: CASSPRGAGGPVDTQYF; V: TRBV7-2; D: TRBD2; length: 17; size: .; J: TRBJ2-3
DNA: TGTGCCAGCTCATTACTAGCGGGGCTCGATGAGCAGTTCTTC; CDR3: CASSLLAGLDEQFF; V: TRBV18; D: TRBD2; length: 14; size: once; J: TRBJ2-1
DNA: TGCGCCAGCAGCCAAGGGACAGGGCGCGAGCAGTACTTC; CDR3: CASSQGTGREQYF; V: TRBV4-3; D: TRBD1; length: 13; size: .; J: TRBJ2-7
DNA: TGCAGTATCGAGAATGTGATTGACACTGAAGCTTTCTTT; CDR3: CSIENVIDTEAFF; V: TRBV29-1; D: .; length: 13; size: once; J: TRBJ1-1
DNA: TGCGCCAGCAGCCACACCGGGACAGGGGACTACGAGCAGTACTTC; CDR3: CASSHTGTGDYEQYF; V: TRBV4-1; D: TRBD1; length: 15; size: .; J: TRBJ2-7
DNA: TGTGCCAGCAGCTCCACAGACTACCCGGCGAGGAATGAGCAGTTCTTC; CDR3: CASSSTDYPARNEQFF; V: TRBV11-3; D: .; length: 16; size: .; J: TRBJ2-1
DNA: TGTGCCAGCGGCGGTGTTTATGGCTACACCTTC; CDR3: CASGGVYGYTF; V: TRBV12-3/TRBV12-4; D: .; length: 11; size: .; J: TRBJ1-2
DNA: TGTGCCAGCAGCCAAGATCAGGAGCACAGGGCCCTTAGCAATCAGCCCCAGCATTTT; CDR3: CASSQDQEHRALSNQPQHF; V: TRBV3-1/TRBV3-2; D: .; length: 19; size: .; J: TRBJ1-5
DNA: TGTGCCAGCAGCCAATCCCTGGGGGGCACAGATACGCAGTATTTT; CDR3: CASSQSLGGTDTQYF; V: TRBV4-2; D: .; length: 15; size: .; J: TRBJ2-3
DNA: TGTGCCACCAGTGATTCAAAATCGACAGGGCGTCCGGTCGATGAGCAGTTCTTC; CDR3: CATSDSKSTGRPVDEQFF; V: TRBV24-1; D: TRBD1; length: 18; size: .; J: TRBJ2-1
DNA: TGTGCCAGCAGCTTATTATGGAGTTCGCGGACTGAAGCTTTCTTT; CDR3: CASSLLWSSRTEAFF; V: TRBV7-8; D: .; length: 15; size: .; J: TRBJ1-1
DNA: TGCGCCAGCAGCTTGAACTGGGGGTCGGCCCAGCATTTT; CDR3: CASSLNWGSAQHF; V: TRBV5-1; D: .; length: 13; size: .; J: TRBJ1-5
DNA: TGTGCCACCAGCAGAGGAGCAGCAGGACGTAATGAAAAACTGTTTTTT; CDR3: CATSRGAAGRNEKLFF; V: TRBV15; D: .; length: 16; size: .; J: TRBJ1-4
DNA: TGTGCCAGCAATACAGGGGACCGGGAGACCCAGTACTTC; CDR3: CASNTGDRETQYF; V: TRBV6-5; D: TRBD1; length: 13; size: .; J: TRBJ2-5
DNA: TGTGCCAGCAGTTTGGGAGGGAACACTGAAGCTTTCTTT; CDR3: CASSLGGNTEAFF; V: TRBV27; D: .; length: 13; size: few; J: TRBJ1-1
DNA: TGCGCCAGCAGCTCCGACCCCCGGAGTAGGGTAAATGAAAAACTGTTTTTT; CDR3: CASSSDPRSRVNEKLFF; V: TRBV5-1; D: .; length: 17; size: .; J: TRBJ1-4
DNA: TGTGCCATCAGGGGGACAGATAACAATGAGCAGTTCTTC; CDR3: CAIRGTDNNEQFF; V: TRBV10-3; D: TRBD1; length: 13; size: .; J: TRBJ2-1
DNA: TGTGCCAGCTCACCCTTATCTAGCGGGGGGTCAGATACGCAGTATTTT; CDR3: CASSPLSSGGSDTQYF; V: TRBV18; D: TRBD2; length: 16; size: .; J: TRBJ2-3
DNA: TGTGCCAGCAGCCCTCAGGGTATGGATCAGCCCCAGCATTTT; CDR3: CASSPQGMDQPQHF; V: TRBV2; D: .; length: 14; size: .; J: TRBJ1-5
DNA: TGTGCCAGCAGTTTCGGACTAGCGGGCTTCGCGAACACCGGGGAGCTGTTTTTT; CDR3: CASSFGLAGFANTGELFF; V: TRBV3-1/TRBV3-2; D: TRBD2; length: 18; size: once; J: TRBJ2-2
DNA: TGTGCCAGCAGCTTAGATCGGGACACCTACGAGTTCGGGCAGTACTTC; CDR3: CASSLDRDTYEFGQYF; V: TRBV7-9; D: .; length: 16; size: once; J: TRBJ2-7
DNA: TGTGCCAGCAGTTTACGCAGGGAAGCTTTCTTT; CDR3: CASSLRREAFF; V: TRBV28; D: .; length: 11; size: .; J: TRBJ1-1
DNA: TGTGCCAGCAGCGTAGCTAGTGGGCGGGGGGTCTCCTACAATGAGCAGTTCTTC; CDR3: CASSVASGRGVSYNEQFF; V: TRBV9; D: TRBD2; length: 18; size: .; J: TRBJ2-1
DNA: TGTGCCAGTAGGGGCGGGGGGGCCTACAATGAGCAGTTCTTC; CDR3: CASRGGGAYNEQFF; V: TRBV19; D: TRBD2; length: 14; size: .; J: TRBJ2-1
DNA: TGTGCCAGCAGCCAAGAGCGAGGGTTTAATTCACCCCTCCACTTT; CDR3: CASSQERGFNSPLHF; V: TRBV3-1/TRBV3-2; D: .; length: 15; size: .; J: TRBJ1-6
DNA: TGTGCCAGCAGCCCTAGCGGGGCCTCCTCTGGGGCCAACGTCCTGACTTTC; CDR3: CASSPSGASSGANVLTF; V: TRBV9; D: TRBD2; length: 17; size: .; J: TRBJ2-6
DNA: TGCGCCAGCAGCTACGGGACCCCGAACACCGGGGAGCTGTTTTTT; CDR3: CASSYGTPNTGELFF; V: TRBV4-1; D: .; length: 15; size: .; J: TRBJ2-2
DNA: TGCGCCAGCAGCCCCCTGAAGGGAATTGCGAACACCGGGGAGCTGTTTTTT; CDR3: CASSPLKGIANTGELFF; V: TRBV4-3; D: .; length: 17; size: .; J: TRBJ2-2
DNA: TGCAGTGCTATCAAGGGGAACATTCAGTACTTC; CDR3: CSAIKGNIQYF; V: TRBV20-1; D: .; length: 11; size: .; J: TRBJ2-4
DNA: TGTGCCAGCAGCTCTTCAGGGGCGGGAAACACCATATATTTT; CDR3: CASSSSGAGNTIYF; V: TRBV7-9; D: .; length: 14; size: .; J: TRBJ1-3
DNA: TGTGCCAGCATAGGGGACCATAACTATGGCTACACCTTC; CDR3: CASIGDHNYGYTF; V: TRBV2; D: .; length: 13; size: .; J: TRBJ1-2
DNA: TGTGCCAGCAGCCTCCGGACAGGGGAGACCGGGGAGCTGTTTTTT; CDR3: CASSLRTGETGELFF; V: TRBV5-8; D: TRBD1; length: 15; size: .; J: TRBJ2-2
DNA: TGCGCCAGCAGTGAGTGGAGGACTAGCGGGGCCCACAATGAGCAGTTCTTC; CDR3: CASSEWRTSGAHNEQFF; V: TRBV10-1; D: TRBD2; length: 17; size: .; J: TRBJ2-1
DNA: TGTGCCAGCAGTGAACAAGGGGGGAGTTCCTACGAGCAGTACTTC; CDR3: CASSEQGGSSYEQYF; V: TRBV6-1; D: .; length: 15; size: few; J: TRBJ2-7
DNA: TGCACCAGCAGCCAACGGAAGGGGCGAAAACTGTTTTTT; CDR3: CTSSQRKGRKLFF; V: TRBV1; D: .; length: 13; size: .; J: TRBJ1-4
DNA: TGCGCCAGCAGCCACGGAGGGGGCGCCCGGGACACTGAAGCTTTCTTT; CDR3: CASSHGGGARDTEAFF; V: TRBV4-1; D: TRBD1; length: 16; size: .; J: TRBJ1-1
DNA: TGTGCCAGTAACCCTTTGGGACAGAGGAATGAAAAACTGTTTTTT; CDR3: CASNPLGQRNEKLFF; V: TRBV19; D: TRBD1; length: 15; size: .; J: TRBJ1-4
DNA: TGTGCCAGTAGTATAGGTCAGAACACTGAAGCTTTCTTT; CDR3: CASSIGQNTEAFF; V: TRBV19; D: .; length: 13; size: .; J: TRBJ1-1
DNA: TGTGCCAGCAGCCTCACACTCAGGAACACTGAAGCTTTCTTT; CDR3: CASSLTLRNTEAFF; V: TRBV6-5; D: .; length: 14; size: .; J: TRBJ1-1
DNA: TGTGCCAGCACGGGTTATGACACTGAAGCTTTCTTT; CDR3: CASTGYDTEAFF; V: TRBV6-5; D: .; length: 12; size: .; J: TRBJ1-1
DNA: TGTGCCACCAGTGATTTGAAGGGCACCGGGGAGCTGTTTTTT; CDR3: CATSDLKGTGELFF; V: TRBV24-1; D: .; length: 14; size: .; J: TRBJ2-2
DNA: TGTGCCAGCAGCTTAGACCTCTTAGGGCATCGGTTCTTC; CDR3: CASSLDLLGHRFF; V: TRBV11-2; D: .; length: 13; size: .; J: TRBJ2-1
DNA: TGCGCCAGCAGTGAGTCCGGCGGCCTCGGGGAGCTGTTTTTT; CDR3: CASSESGGLGELFF; V: TRBV10-1; D: .; length: 14; size: .; J: TRBJ2-2
DNA: TGTGCCAGCTCACCCTTCGGCCAGGAAAACACTGAAGCTTTCTTT; CDR3: CASSPFGQENTEAFF; V: TRBV18; D: .; length: 15; size: .; J: TRBJ1-1
DNA: TGTGCCAGCAGCCCCGACGGGGTTCCTTTGGGCTACACCTTC; CDR3: CASSPDGVPLGYTF; V: TRBV7-9; D: .; length: 14; size: .; J: TRBJ1-2
DNA: TGTGCCAGTAGTACCTCCCGGGGTCTGTTTCAGCCCCAGCATTTT; CDR3: CASSTSRGLFQPQHF; V: TRBV19; D: .; length: 15; size: .; J: TRBJ1-5
DNA: TGTGCCAGCAGCCCCCGAGGGCTAGCCAAAAACATTCAGTACTTC; CDR3: CASSPRGLAKNIQYF; V: TRBV7-9; D: .; length: 15; size: .; J: TRBJ2-4